This T cell receptor beta chain was obtained from a study of CD8+ T cells in alopecia areata. Study-wide findings and caveats: Scalp samples also yield sequences from resident alphabeta T cells of normal skin.

This clone was observed a handful of times. The antigen remains undetermined. With only one base between it and a far larger clone, this is likely a read error. Genes and germline are mouse. The CDR3 extends 4 residues past the end of the read, so its final part is completed from the germline J gene. Other DNA sequences of this sample code for an identical CDR3. Cells that came from pooled cutaneous lymph nodes were sorted using CD4, CD8alpha, NKG2D, NKG2ACE and other markers. Investigators isolated RNA and reverse transcribed it into cDNA to act as the sequencing template. Clones were read by immunoSEQ multiplex PCR, and TCRdb kept only the in-frame ones, dropping some. There are about 270,000 clones in the sample, none observed a single time. Trimming removed 4 bases from V and 1 base from J; junction bases left unmatched: 0. CDR3 length: 13 residues. The V gene's germline CDR1 is FNHDT and CDR2 SITEND (reference sequence).

This TCR was recovered from a C3H/HeJ mouse with alopecia areata. For the strain, the MHC haplotype given is H2-k. Input material: CD4+ T cells sorted from a lymph node. The chain combines TRBV19 with TRBJ1-2, with TRBD1 identical over 8 bases. This chain's CDR3 is CASSGTGNSDYTF. The DNA read from the CDR3 is TGTGCCAGCAGTGGGACAGGAAACTCC.